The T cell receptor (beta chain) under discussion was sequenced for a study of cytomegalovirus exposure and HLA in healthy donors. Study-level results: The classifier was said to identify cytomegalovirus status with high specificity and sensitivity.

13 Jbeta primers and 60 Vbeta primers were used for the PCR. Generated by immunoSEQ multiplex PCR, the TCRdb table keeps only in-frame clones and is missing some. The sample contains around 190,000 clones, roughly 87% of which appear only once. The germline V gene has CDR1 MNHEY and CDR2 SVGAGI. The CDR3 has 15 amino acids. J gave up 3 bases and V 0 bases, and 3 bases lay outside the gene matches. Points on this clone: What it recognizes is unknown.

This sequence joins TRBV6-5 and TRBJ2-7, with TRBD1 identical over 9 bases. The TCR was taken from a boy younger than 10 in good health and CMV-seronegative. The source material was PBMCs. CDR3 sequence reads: CASSYSPGQGYEQYF. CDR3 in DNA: TGTGCCAGCAGTTACTCGCCGGGACAGGGCTACGAGCAGTACTTC.